This TCR beta chain was recorded in a study of T cell repertoires in cytomegalovirus infection. Overall study findings and caveats: There were HLA-C-restricted CMV-specific TCR beta clonotypes dominating the ex vivo response. Carriage of CMV together with the relevant HLA was identifiable through cumulative public TCR beta family frequency.

Germline V gives CDR1 SGHAT, CDR2 FQNNGV. The CDR3 runs to 18 residues. The V gene end was trimmed by 3 bases and the J gene end by 6 bases; junction bases not matched to a gene: 15. TCRdb reprocessed the reads with MiXCR, giving one entry per CDR3 protein. There are approximately 260,000 distinct CDR3 sequences in the sample; approximately 15% occur only once, and about half lies in the top ten. This clonotype was recorded at least ten times. As yet, its antigen is unknown. This chain uses TRBV11-2 with TRBJ2-7, with 12 bases fitting TRBD2. Sequencing input: CD8+ T cells from PBMCs. The clonotype was recovered from a human donor in good health (CMV status not recorded). Some clones in this sample may be carry-over from other donors' samples. In nucleotides, the CDR3 is TGTGCCAGCAGCTTCGAGACTAGCGGGGGCCCGCTACGGGGCGAGCAGTACTTC. It is translated as CASSFETSGGPLRGEQYF.